The 15 T cell receptor beta chains below were found in one sample sequenced in a study of blood T cell repertoires in COVID-19. Sequencing used immunoSEQ multiplex PCR; TCRdb keeps in-frame clones, though not all of them. The sample has more than 300,000 clones, 90% to 95% seen once. Sequenced material: peripheral blood. These receptors were obtained from a woman aged 18-29 years who had recovered from COVID-19.

The chain uses TRBV4-1 and TRBJ2-3; the match to TRBD2 covers 9 bases. This CDR3 contains 21 residues. Trimming removed 0 bases from V and 3 bases from J; junction bases left unmatched: 19. The V gene's germline CDR1 is MGHRA and CDR2 YSYEKL. The CDR3 DNA is TGCGCCAGCAGCCAAGATCCCCTGATGTTAGCGGGAGTCCTCTTTACAGATACGCAGTATTTT. Amino acid sequence: CASSQDPLMLAGVLFTDTQYF.

The chain recombines TRBV19 with TRBJ1-5, with a tentative D call TRBD1 (6 bases). The CDR3 spans 15 residues. Trimming stripped 3 bases from V and 1 base from J, with 10 bases between. Germline V CDR1 and CDR2: LNHDA, SQIVND (reference sequence). CDR3 loop: CASSMGARSNQPQHF. As DNA, the CDR3 is TGTGCCAGTAGTATGGGGGCGCGGAGCAATCAGCCCCAGCATTTT.

CDR3: CATSDFRGGVGETQYF. The CDR3 nucleotides read TGTGCCACCAGTGATTTTCGCGGGGGAGTTGGGGAGACCCAGTACTTC. V usage is TRBV24-1 and J usage is TRBJ2-5, with 7 bases matching TRBD2. V was clipped by 1 base and J by 5 bases; unmatched bases: 9. This CDR3 has 16 residues. The germline gives CDR1 KGHDR, CDR2 SFDVKD.

This chain connects TRBV6-5 to TRBJ1-5; D remains ambiguous. V gave up 6 bases and J gave up 9 bases, with 12 bases separating them. CDR1 and CDR2 (germline): MNHEY, SVGAGI. The CDR3 runs 12 residues. DNA for the CDR3: TGTGCCAGCAGAGACCCTGGAGGGCCCCAGCATTTT. Amino acid sequence: CASRDPGGPQHF.

J is TRBJ2-3 and V is TRBV6-5; 8 bases map to TRBD2. The CDR3 runs to 14 residues. Germline trimming cut 2 bases from V and 8 bases from J; bases unmatched to any gene: 6. Germline values: CDR1 MNHEY, CDR2 SVGAGI. CDR3 protein: CASSYEAGGRTQYF. CDR3 sequence (DNA): TGTGCCAGCAGTTACGAGGCGGGAGGACGTACGCAGTATTTT.

The chain recombines TRBV15 with TRBJ1-2; D unclear. V lost 0 bases to trimming and J lost 3 bases, with 11 bases between them. The CDR3 is 15 amino acids. The germline V gene has CDR1 LNHNV and CDR2 YYDKDF (reference sequence). The CDR3 nucleotides read TGTGCCACCAGCAGAGATCAAGCTTTGTACTATGGCTACACCTTC. Translating gives CATSRDQALYYGYTF.

The rearrangement uses TRBV6-2 or TRBV6-3 and TRBJ1-5; TRBD1 aligns across 10 bases. Germline V gene data show CDR1 as MNHEY and CDR2 as SVGEGT. This CDR3 contains 14 residues. The trim removed 6 bases at V and 5 bases at J, leaving 4 bases unmatched. CDR3 sequence (DNA): TGTGCCAGCAGCCGGGACAGGGGTTATCAGCCCCAGCATTTT. Protein sequence: CASSRDRGYQPQHF.

The chain couples TRBV19 to TRBJ2-1; 7 bases match TRBD1. The CDR3 runs 12 residues. Germline V gives CDR1 LNHDA, CDR2 SQIVND (reference sequence). The trim removed 5 bases at V and 8 bases at J, leaving 3 bases unmatched. The CDR3 region has the DNA TGTGCCAGTAGTTACAGGGGCTATGAGCAGTTCTTC. Translated, it gives CASSYRGYEQFF.

The genes are TRBV10-3 and TRBJ2-7; perhaps TRBD2 as D (5 bases). Looked up from germline, CDR1 is ENHRY and CDR2 is SYGVKD. Trimming took 2 bases from V and 4 from J, leaving 18 bases between them. The CDR3 sequence is 16 residues long. CDR3 protein: CAISEPAGVKPYEQYV. Written as DNA, the CDR3 is TGTGCCATCAGTGAGCCCGCCGGGGTCAAACCTTACGAGCAGTACGTC.

This rearrangement joins TRBV7-2 to TRBJ1-3, with a possible D match to TRBD1 (5 bases). The CDR3 has 15 amino acids. Between the trimmed V and J ends, which lost 5 bases and 9 bases, there was a span of 20 bases. CDR1 and CDR2 (germline): SGHTA, FQGNSA. The CDR3 reads CASSVPAGPSSTIYF. The CDR3 DNA is TGTGCCAGCAGCGTCCCCGCGGGGCCCTCGAGCACCATATATTTT.

V is TRBV5-1 and J is TRBJ2-2; D may be TRBD2 (5 bases). Between the trimmed V and J ends, which lost 3 bases and 7 bases, there was a span of 13 bases. Germline-derived CDR1 and CDR2 are SGHRS and YFSETQ. The CDR3 consists of 14 residues. CDR3 bases: TGCGCCAGCAGCTCTGCCGGGGAGTTCGGGGAGCTGTTTTTT. It translates to CASSSAGEFGELFF.

The gene calls are TRBV4-1 and TRBJ2-1, with a possible D match to TRBD2 (6 bases). The germline V and J ends were trimmed by 0 bases and 4 bases, with 16 bases remaining between them. The germline V gene encodes CDR1 MGHRA and CDR2 YSYEKL. The length of the CDR3 is 17 residues. CDR3 in amino acids: CASSQDGAGDPYNEQFF. The CDR3 nucleotides read TGCGCCAGCAGCCAAGACGGAGCGGGTGACCCATACAATGAGCAGTTCTTC.

The CDR3: CASSSGGTSDNEQYV. CDR3 in DNA: TGTGCCAGCAGTTCGGGGGGGACTAGCGACAACGAGCAGTACGTC. This rearrangement joins TRBV28 to TRBJ2-7; TRBD2 agrees at 10 bases. This CDR3 has 15 amino acids. Germline CDR1 reads MDHEN; CDR2 reads SYDVKM. V lost 4 bases to trimming and J lost 5 bases; unmatched junction nucleotides: 8.

This rearrangement joins TRBV10-3 to TRBJ2-1; a possible D gene is TRBD2 (5 bases). V was trimmed by 8 bases and J by 8 bases, leaving 22 bases between them. The CDR3 totals 15 residues. Germline V gene sequence: CDR1 ENHRY, CDR2 SYGVKD. The CDR3: CAIGNPSTHNDEQFF. DNA for the CDR3: TGTGCCATCGGGAACCCTAGCACCCACAACGATGAGCAGTTCTTC.

This sequence joins TRBV6-5 and TRBJ2-1; D is possibly TRBD2 (6 bases). The germline V gene encodes CDR1 MNHEY and CDR2 SVGAGI. The CDR3 runs to 13 residues. V lost 11 bases and J lost 8, with 19 bases in between. The CDR3 DNA reads as TGTGCCTCTTGGCCGGGACTGGGAGATGAGCAGTTCTTC. The encoded protein is CASWPGLGDEQFF.